This TCR beta chain is from a study of shared clonotypes between healthy human individuals. Deep-level running was used for the assay. Sequencing used immunoSEQ multiplex PCR; TCRdb keeps in-frame clones, though not all of them. The sample includes approximately 2,000,000 clones, 92% of them seen just once. From germline, CDR1 is SGHRS and CDR2 YFSETQ. V lost 3 bases and J 3 bases, leaving 15 bases between the germline ends. The length of the CDR3 is 16 residues. Healthy HIV-negative adults without recent acute infections or vaccinations served as donors. A CD45RA-negative memory subset and a CD45RA+ naive subset were separated from the CD4+ cells.

The rearrangement uses TRBV5-1 and TRBJ2-2; TRBD1 is a possible D gene (6 bases). Input material: naive CD4+ T cells from PBMCs. Subset meaning: CD45RA+ positively selected. The sequence came from a man aged 18 to 30 in good health. Some clones in this sample may be carry-over from other donors' samples. CDR3 coding DNA: TGCGCCAGCAGCTCCGTAAGGGGGATTGACACCGGGGAGCTGTTTTTT. Translating gives CASSSVRGIDTGELFF.